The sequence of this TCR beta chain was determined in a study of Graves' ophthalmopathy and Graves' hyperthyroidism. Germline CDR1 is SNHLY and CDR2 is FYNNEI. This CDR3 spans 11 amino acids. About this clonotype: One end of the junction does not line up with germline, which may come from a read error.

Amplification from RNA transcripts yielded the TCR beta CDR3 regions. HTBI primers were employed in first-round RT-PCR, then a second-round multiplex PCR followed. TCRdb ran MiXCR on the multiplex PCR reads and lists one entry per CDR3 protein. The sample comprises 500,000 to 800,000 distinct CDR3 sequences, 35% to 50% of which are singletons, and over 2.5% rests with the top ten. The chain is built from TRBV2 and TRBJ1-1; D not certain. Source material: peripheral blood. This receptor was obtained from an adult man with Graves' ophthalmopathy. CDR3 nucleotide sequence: TGTGCCATCAGTGAAACTACTGAAGCTTTCTTT. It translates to CAISETTEAFF.